Following are 9 T cell receptor beta chains from one sample sequenced in a study of T cells in Graves' hyperthyroidism and ophthalmopathy. Template material for amplifying TCR beta CDR3 regions consisted of RNA transcripts. The HTBI primer set was used in a first-round RT-PCR of the TCR CDR3. TCRdb called the multiplex PCR reads again in MiXCR, with one record for every CDR3 protein. The sample records around 340,000 distinct CDR3 sequences, about 15% being singletons. The sequenced sample was blood. These receptors all stem from a man aged 25-40 years with Graves' hyperthyroidism.

As DNA, the CDR3 is TGTGCCTGGAGGTGTTTAGGAGGGAGAAACACTGAAGCTTTCTTT. This codes for CAWRCLGGRNTEAFF. The gene calls are TRBV30 and TRBJ1-1, with unresolved D. Trimming removed 3 bases from V and 2 bases from J, with 16 bases in between. Germline-derived CDR1 and CDR2 are GTSNPN and SVGIG (reference sequence). There are 15 residues in the CDR3.

In its sample, this clonotype was seen a few times. The genes are TRBV28 and TRBJ1-1; no reliable D call. The V gene lost 1 base and the J gene lost 10 bases, with 7 bases spanning the gap. Per the germline V gene, CDR1 is MDHEN and CDR2 is SYDVKM. The CDR3 runs to 11 residues. CDR3 loop: CASSLSGGAFF. The CDR3 coding sequence is TGTGCCAGCAGTTTATCCGGTGGAGCTTTCTTT.

This clonotype was recorded many times. The chain has TRBV13 and TRBJ2-3; 11 bases are shared with TRBD2. The V gene end was trimmed by 5 bases and the J gene end by 2 bases; junction bases not matched to a gene: 9. The germline V gene has CDR1 PRHDT and CDR2 FYEKMQ (reference sequence). This CDR3 is built from 17 residues. The DNA of the CDR3 is TGTGCCAGCAGCGCCTTCGGGACTAGCGGCCTCACAGATACGCAGTATTTT. This translates into CASSAFGTSGLTDTQYF.

This clonotype came up many times. The chain is built from TRBV11-2 and TRBJ2-1, with D possibly being TRBD2 (5 bases). CDR1 is SGHAT and CDR2 is FQNNGV in the germline V gene. The CDR3 is 12 residues long. Deletions cut 4 bases from V and 9 bases from J, with 10 bases between. CDR3 residues: CASSSSGGEQFF. CDR3 nucleotides: TGTGCCAGCAGCTCTAGTGGAGGTGAGCAGTTCTTC.

This clonotype was picked up many times. The genes are TRBV11-3 and TRBJ1-4; D call uncertain. V was shortened by 5 bases and J by 5 bases, with 3 bases between the two germline ends. The germline CDR1 and CDR2 sequences are SGHNT and YENEEA. This CDR3 region has 11 residues. CDR3 DNA: TGTGCCAGCAGCCGAAATGAAAAACTGTTTTTT. It translates to CASSRNEKLFF. The entire variable domain, with the rest obtained from reference TRBV11-3 and TRBJ1-4, is as follows: EAGVVQSPRYKIIEKKQPVAFWCNPISGHNTLYWYLQNLGQGPELLIRYENEEAVDDSQLPKDRFSAERLKGVDSTLKIQPAELGDSAVYLCASSRNEKLFFGSGTQLSVL.

This clonotype was recorded many times. J is TRBJ1-1 and V is TRBV27; D is undetermined. The CDR3 has 13 amino acids. V was clipped by 4 bases and J by 3 bases, with 9 bases between them. Per germline, CDR1 MNHEY and CDR2 SMNVEV (reference sequence). The CDR3 here is CASSYGWDTEAFF. As DNA, the CDR3 is TGTGCCAGCAGTTACGGGTGGGACACTGAAGCTTTCTTT.

This clonotype occurred many times. The chain joins TRBV2 to TRBJ1-1; D possibly corresponds to TRBD1 (5 bases). The CDR3 is 15 residues long. V dropped 0 bases and J dropped 4 bases, with 12 bases sitting between them. Germline assignment: CDR1 SNHLY and CDR2 FYNNEI. CDR3 in amino acids: CASSEALLGGTEAFF. CDR3 coding DNA: TGTGCCAGCAGTGAAGCGCTTCTGGGGGGCACTGAAGCTTTCTTT.

This clonotype has at least ten counts. The chain joins TRBV30 to TRBJ1-1; TRBD1 agrees at 9 bases. The CDR3 runs 13 residues. With 4 bases clipped from V and 2 bases from J, the junction kept 2 bases outside the gene matches. Germline CDR1 GTSNPN, CDR2 SVGIG (reference sequence). CDR3 sequence reads: CAWTTGGNTEAFF. The CDR3 nucleotides read TGTGCCTGGACGACAGGGGGTAACACTGAAGCTTTCTTT.

Many counts were recorded for this clonotype. V usage is TRBV20-1 and J usage is TRBJ2-1; 7 bases match TRBD2. There are 16 residues in the CDR3. Trimming cost V 7 bases and J 0 bases; bases outside gene matches: 12. The V gene's germline CDR1 is DFQATT and CDR2 SNEGSKA (reference sequence). CDR3: CSVALSRTSSYNEQFF. The CDR3 nucleotides read TGCAGTGTCGCATTGTCTCGGACTAGCTCCTACAATGAGCAGTTCTTC.